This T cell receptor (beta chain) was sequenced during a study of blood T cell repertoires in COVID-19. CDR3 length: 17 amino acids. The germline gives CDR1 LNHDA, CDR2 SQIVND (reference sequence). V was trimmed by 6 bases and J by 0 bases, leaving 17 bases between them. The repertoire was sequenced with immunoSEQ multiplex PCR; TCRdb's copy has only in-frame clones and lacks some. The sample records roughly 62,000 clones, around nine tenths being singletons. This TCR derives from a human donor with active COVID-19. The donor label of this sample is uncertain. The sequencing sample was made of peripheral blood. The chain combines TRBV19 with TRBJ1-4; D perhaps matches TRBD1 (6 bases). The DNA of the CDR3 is TGTGCCAGTAGCCGACAGGATTTGGGGGCAACTAATGAAAAACTGTTTTTT. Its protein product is CASSRQDLGATNEKLFF.